Each of the 32 T cell receptor beta chains below was sequenced from the same sample in a study of T cell responses to AZD1222 COVID-19 vaccine. Produced via immunoSEQ multiplex PCR; TCRdb's table is partial and in-frame only. The sample carries fewer than 150,000 clones, about 92% recorded once. The input for sequencing was peripheral blood, taken on day 0 of AZD1222 vaccination. The receptors were sampled from an adult in good health.

The chain recombines TRBV11-2 with TRBJ2-1; 11 nucleotides align to TRBD2. Trimming at V came to 2 bases and at J to 3 bases, leaving 0 bases not matched to a gene. CDR1 SGHAT and CDR2 FQNNGV come from the germline V gene. CDR3 length: 15 residues. The CDR3 region is CASSLTSGGYNEQFF. For the CDR3, the DNA is TGTGCCAGCAGCTTAACTAGCGGGGGCTACAATGAGCAGTTCTTC.

This clone has only a few counts. The chain carries TRBV4-3 and TRBJ2-6; possibly TRBD2 for D (6 bases). V lost 0 bases and J 0 bases, leaving 6 bases between the germline ends. Germline V CDR1 and CDR2: LGHNA, YSLEER. The CDR3 loop spans 16 amino acids. CDR3 residues: CASSQEAGSGANVLTF. The CDR3 DNA follows: TGCGCCAGCAGCCAAGAAGCGGGCTCTGGGGCCAACGTCCTGACTTTC.

This clone showed up just once. The chain combines TRBV7-2 with TRBJ2-7, with no clear D. Trimming pared 1 base from V and 6 bases from J, leaving 13 bases between. The germline V gene has CDR1 SGHTA and CDR2 FQGNSA. This CDR3 comprises 14 residues. The CDR3, as DNA: TGTGCCAGCAGCTTAGATCCCGCTTACCGCGAGCAGTACTTC. It is translated as CASSLDPAYREQYF. Filled out from reference TRBV7-2 and TRBJ2-7, the complete variable domain reads GAGVSQSPSNKVTEKGKDVELRCDPISGHTALYWYRQSLGQGLEFLIYFQGNSAPDKSGLPSDRFSAERTGGSVSTLTIQRTQQEDSAVYLCASSLDPAYREQYFGPGTRLTVT.

The V and J genes are TRBV18 and TRBJ2-7; D uncertain. Per germline, CDR1 KGHSH and CDR2 LQKENI. This CDR3 region has 14 residues. V lost 3 bases and J lost 6, with 15 bases in between. The DNA for the CDR3 is TGTGCCAGCTCACCTACAGCCACTACCTTCGAGCAGTACTTC. It specifies CASSPTATTFEQYF.

This clone was seen a single time. The chain links TRBV7-9 to TRBJ1-5; perhaps TRBD1 as D (5 bases). In germline, CDR1 is SEHNR, CDR2 FQNEAQ (reference sequence). The CDR3 is 12 residues long. V gave up 8 bases and J gave up 4 bases, with 9 bases separating them. DNA for the CDR3: TGTGCCAGCGGACATGATAATCAGCCCCAGCATTTT. It encodes CASGHDNQPQHF.

The J gene is TRBJ1-1, the V gene TRBV11-2; D gene unclear. The CDR3 runs 14 residues. Germline V CDR1 and CDR2: SGHAT, FQNNGV. Deletions cut 3 bases from V and 3 bases from J, with 11 bases between. The CDR3 reads CASSFSTWDTEAFF. The CDR3 region has the DNA TGTGCCAGCAGCTTCTCCACATGGGACACTGAAGCTTTCTTT.

The chain employs TRBV5-1 and TRBJ2-5; D is uncertain. Between the trimmed V and J ends, which lost 4 bases and 5 bases, there was a span of 12 bases. Germline CDR1 SGHRS, CDR2 YFSETQ. CDR3 size: 13 residues. Here the CDR3 reads CASSPGSSETQYF. In DNA form, the CDR3 reads TGCGCCAGCAGCCCCGGTTCATCCGAGACCCAGTACTTC.

The genes are TRBV4-3 and TRBJ1-2; perhaps TRBD1 as D (6 bases). The CDR3 consists of 15 residues. CDR1 LGHNA and CDR2 YSLEER come from the germline V gene. Trimming left V 0 bases short and J 5 bases short, with 13 bases between. Written as DNA, the CDR3 is TGCGCCAGCAGCCAAGACGCGGGGGGCCCATATGGCTACACCTTC. It codes for CASSQDAGGPYGYTF.

This clone was recorded only once. The chain combines TRBV9 with TRBJ1-4; 10 bases fit TRBD1. Germline CDR1 and CDR2: SGDLS and YYNGEE. The CDR3 length is 20 residues. V dropped 3 bases and J dropped 6; count of bases not matched to a gene: 20. This CDR3 is CASSAPRDRGGLGPDEKLFF. The CDR3 DNA reads as TGTGCCAGCAGCGCCCCTCGGGACAGGGGAGGCCTGGGCCCCGATGAAAAACTGTTTTTT.

This clone was found once. The chain joins TRBV21-1 to TRBJ1-5; the DNA was not compared with TRBD1, the D call given in the table. TRBV21-1 is termed a pseudogene. This CDR3 has 19 residues. The CDR3 coding sequence is TGTGCCAGCAGCCTTCCCGACAGGGAACGTTTGGATAGCAATCAGCCCCAGCATTTT. Translation gives CASSLPDRERLDSNQPQHF.

The chain has TRBV5-6 and TRBJ2-5; tentative D call: TRBD1 (6 bases). Trimming cost V 1 base and J 3 bases, with 7 bases left between them. The V gene's germline CDR1 is SGHDT and CDR2 YYEEEE. The CDR3 is made up of 13 amino acids. DNA for the CDR3: TGTGCCAGCAGCTTGTGGACAGAAGAGACCCAGTACTTC. Encoded protein: CASSLWTEETQYF.

The rearrangement uses TRBV21-1 and TRBJ1-2. TRBV21-1 is designated a pseudogene. CDR3 length: 15 amino acids. CDR3 DNA: TGTGCCAGCAGCAAAGCTTGGGGGGCGATTTATGGCTACACCTTC. It is translated as CASSKAWGAIYGYTF.

The chain uses TRBV5-8 and TRBJ1-4; a possible D gene is TRBD1 (6 bases). The CDR3 spans 13 residues. Per the germline V gene, CDR1 is SGHTS and CDR2 is YDEGEE. V was trimmed by 7 bases and J by 7 bases, leaving 14 bases between them. CDR3 region: CASRGGLGEKLFF. CDR3 DNA sequence: TGTGCCAGCCGAGGGGGGCTGGGTGAAAAACTGTTTTTT.

The genes are TRBV27 and TRBJ2-3; D is uncertain. The V end was cut by 11 bases, the J end by 2 bases, with 2 bases between. There are 9 residues in the CDR3. Germline V lookup: CDR1 MNHEY, CDR2 SMNVEV (reference sequence). The CDR3 bases are TGTGCCGACACAGATACGCAGTATTTT. It is translated as CADTDTQYF.

The rearrangement uses TRBV6-2 or TRBV6-3 and TRBJ2-1, with 11 bases aligning to TRBD1. In germline, CDR1 is MNHEY, CDR2 SVGEGT. J gave up 8 bases and V 5 bases, and 8 bases lay outside the gene matches. There are 15 residues in the CDR3. The CDR3: CASSDTWTGGYEQFF. The CDR3 DNA sequence: TGTGCCAGCAGTGACACATGGACAGGGGGCTATGAGCAGTTCTTC.

The chain combines TRBV6-5 with TRBJ1-2; 7 bases are shared with TRBD1. The CDR3 totals 14 residues. In germline, CDR1 is MNHEY, CDR2 SVGAGI. With V trimmed by 0 bases and J by 8 bases, 6 bases remained unmatched. Written as DNA, the CDR3 is TGTGCCAGCAGTTACTCGAGGGAAGGGGGCGGCTACACCTTC. It is translated as CASSYSREGGGYTF.

In regard to this clone: The germline gene is not matched at one end of the junction; a read error may be the cause. The CDR3 loop is CASSPLGRQANYGYTF. CDR3 DNA: TGTGCCAGCTCGCCACTCGGGAGGCAAGCTAACTATGGCTACACCTTC. The genes are TRBV18 and TRBJ1-2; D remains ambiguous. The germline V gene has CDR1 KGHSH and CDR2 LQKENI. This CDR3 contains 16 residues.

The chain uses TRBV9 and TRBJ2-7; 7 bases are a match to TRBD2. Trimming took 0 bases from V and 0 from J; bases not matched to a gene: 6. Per germline, CDR1 SGDLS and CDR2 YYNGEE. CDR3 length: 16 amino acids. DNA of the CDR3: TGTGCCAGCAGCGTAGGGTTGACTAGCAGCTCCTACGAGCAGTACTTC. Its translation is CASSVGLTSSSYEQYF.

CDR3 sequence: CASSVGAEGGPLHF. Written as DNA, the CDR3 is TGTGCCAGCAGCGTAGGAGCGGAGGGGGGGCCCCTCCACTTT. The chain couples TRBV9 to TRBJ1-6, with D perhaps TRBD1 (6 bases). The CDR3 runs 14 residues. Germline lookup yields CDR1 SGDLS and CDR2 YYNGEE. The germline V and J ends were trimmed by 0 bases and 13 bases, with 14 bases remaining between them.

The rearrangement links TRBV25-1 to TRBJ2-7; D gene unclear. Germline-derived CDR1 and CDR2 are MGHDK and SYGVNS. CDR3 length: 11 residues. The ends were cut back, 4 bases at V and 2 bases at J, with 3 bases in the middle. This CDR3 is CASSAPYEQYF. For the CDR3, the DNA is TGTGCCAGCAGTGCCCCCTACGAGCAGTACTTC.

The chain joins TRBV28 to TRBJ2-7, with D uncertain. The CDR3 has 14 residues. The ends were cut back, 5 bases at V and 4 bases at J, with 15 bases in the middle. Germline V gene data show CDR1 as MDHEN and CDR2 as SYDVKM. CDR3 DNA sequence: TGTGCCAGCAGTCCGAAAGGCCCGCTGTACGAGCAGTACTTC. It yields the protein CASSPKGPLYEQYF.

This sequence joins TRBV21-1 and TRBJ1-3; the table's D call, TRBD1, has no DNA check behind it. TRBV21-1 is a pseudogene locus. The CDR3 length is 20 residues. This CDR3 is CASSKALLGQQTFSGNTIYF. The CDR3 DNA reads TGTGCCAGCAGCAAGGCCCTTTTAGGACAGCAAACTTTCTCTGGAAACACCATATATTTT.

The gene calls are TRBV19 and TRBJ2-5; 10 positions match TRBD1. The V gene end was trimmed by 6 bases and the J gene end by 9 bases; junction bases not matched to a gene: 7. CDR1 and CDR2 (germline): LNHDA, SQIVND (reference sequence). The CDR3 is 13 residues long. CDR3 loop: CASRDRGEWAQYF. In DNA, the CDR3 is TGTGCCAGTAGGGACAGGGGGGAATGGGCCCAGTACTTC.

V and J are TRBV2 and TRBJ1-6; TRBD1 is a possible D gene (6 bases). CDR3 size: 15 residues. Germline CDR1 is SNHLY and CDR2 is FYNNEI. V lost 7 bases, J lost 8 bases, and 18 bases lay in between. CDR3 sequence reads: CASNYRDTAYSPLHF. The CDR3 bases are TGTGCCAGCAATTACAGGGATACAGCCTATTCACCCCTCCACTTT.

The rearrangement links TRBV18 to TRBJ2-5; D not certain. Germline CDR1 and CDR2: KGHSH and LQKENI. Trimming shortened V by 10 bases and J by 2 bases, and 8 bases separated the two germline ends. The CDR3 contains 11 residues. DNA for the CDR3: TGTGCCACCACCGGACAAGAGACCCAGTACTTC. This encodes CATTGQETQYF.

V usage is TRBV11-3 and J usage is TRBJ2-2, with 7 bases lining up with TRBD1. Germline values: CDR1 SGHNT, CDR2 YENEEA. The CDR3 extends over 15 amino acids. After removal of 4 bases from V and 6 bases from J, the junction contained 8 bases not matched to a gene. The CDR3 region is CASSSRTGEAGELFF. In nucleotides, the CDR3 is TGTGCCAGCAGCTCCCGTACAGGGGAAGCCGGGGAGCTGTTTTTT.

The rearrangement uses TRBV5-1 and TRBJ2-1; 14 bases are shared with TRBD2. The junction had 11 bases not matched to a gene; V was cut back by 4 bases and J by 8 bases. The length of the CDR3 is 17 residues. Germline assignment: CDR1 SGHRS and CDR2 YFSETQ. The chain's CDR3 is CASSPSGLAGGRDEQFF. In DNA form, the CDR3 reads TGCGCCAGCAGCCCCTCCGGACTAGCGGGGGGCAGGGATGAGCAGTTCTTC.

As regards this clone: A junction end diverges from the germline sequence, so it may reflect a read error. This rearrangement joins TRBV7-8 to TRBJ2-7; 7 bases are a match to TRBD1. The CDR3 runs 13 residues. Germline values: CDR1 SGHVS, CDR2 FQNEAQ. CDR3 amino acids: CASNFFGQASPIF. The CDR3 DNA sequence: TGTGCCAGCAATTTCTTCGGACAGGCTAGCCCTATTTTC.

The gene calls are TRBV15 and TRBJ2-1, with TRBD2 as a possible D gene (6 bases). V dropped 0 bases and J dropped 5 bases, with 17 bases sitting between them. The CDR3 length is 17 residues. The germline V gene has CDR1 LNHNV and CDR2 YYDKDF (reference sequence). CDR3 sequence: CATSRDLGGSPHNEQFF. CDR3 coding DNA: TGTGCCACCAGCAGAGATCTCGGAGGGAGCCCCCACAATGAGCAGTTCTTC.

This rearrangement joins TRBV9 to TRBJ2-6; the D call may be TRBD1 or TRBD2 (5 bases each). The CDR3 contains 16 residues. CDR1 is SGDLS and CDR2 is YYNGEE in the germline V gene. V dropped 0 bases and J dropped 2 bases, with 9 bases sitting between them. The CDR3 DNA follows: TGTGCCAGCAGCGTAGGGGGGTCCCCTGGGGCCAACGTCCTGACTTTC. It translates to CASSVGGSPGANVLTF.

The chain joins TRBV6-2 or TRBV6-3 to TRBJ1-4, with D possibly being TRBD1 (5 bases). Germline CDR1 and CDR2: MNHEY and SVGEGT. Trimming shortened V by 6 bases and J by 0 bases, and 17 bases separated the two germline ends. The CDR3 is 17 residues long. CDR3 in DNA: TGTGCCAGCAGCCCCGGGGCCTTCGGGGCAACTAATGAAAAACTGTTTTTT. Amino acids: CASSPGAFGATNEKLFF.

The rearrangement links TRBV3-1 (or the pseudogene TRBV3-2) to TRBJ1-1; 7 bases match TRBD1. Looked up from germline, CDR1 is LGHDT and CDR2 is YNNKEL (reference sequence). Trimming took 5 bases from V and 3 from J; bases not matched to a gene: 6. The CDR3 covers 14 residues. In DNA form, the CDR3 reads TGTGCCAGCAGCTCCCGGGACAGATACACTGAAGCTTTCTTT. Its translation is CASSSRDRYTEAFF.